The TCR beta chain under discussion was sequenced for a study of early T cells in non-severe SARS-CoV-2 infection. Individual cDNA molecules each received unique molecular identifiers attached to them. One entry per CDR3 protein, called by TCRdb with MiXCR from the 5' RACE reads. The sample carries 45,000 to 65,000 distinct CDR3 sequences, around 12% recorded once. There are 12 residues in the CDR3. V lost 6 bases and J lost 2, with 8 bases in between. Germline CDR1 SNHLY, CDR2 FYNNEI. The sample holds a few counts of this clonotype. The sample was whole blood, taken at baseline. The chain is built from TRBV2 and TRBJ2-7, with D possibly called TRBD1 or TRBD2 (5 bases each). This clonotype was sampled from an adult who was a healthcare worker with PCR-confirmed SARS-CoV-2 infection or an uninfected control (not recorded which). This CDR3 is CASSRETYEQYF. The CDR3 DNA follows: TGTGCCAGCAGCAGGGAGACCTACGAGCAGTACTTC.